The next 27 T cell receptor beta chains were all read from a single sample in a study of T cell repertoires in cytomegalovirus infection. Using its own MiXCR run on the reads, TCRdb lists one record per CDR3 protein. This table holds 400,000 to 550,000 distinct CDR3 sequences, around 10% found once. Sequencing was performed on PBMCs. The source of these receptors is a human donor in good health (CMV status not recorded). Some clones in this sample may be carry-over from other donors' samples.

This clonotype appeared a few times. The J gene is TRBJ2-1, the V gene TRBV20-1; tentative D call: TRBD2 (6 bases). CDR1 is DFQATT, CDR2 SNEGSKA, per germline (reference sequence). The CDR3 is made up of 14 amino acids. V shed 5 bases and J shed 7 bases, with 18 bases lying between them. This CDR3 is CSAGLSGRFNEQFF. Here the CDR3 DNA reads TGCAGTGCTGGACTTTCGGGGAGGTTTAATGAGCAGTTCTTC.

There are many counts of this clonotype. The chain has TRBV7-3 and TRBJ2-5, with D uncertain. CDR1 is SGHTA, CDR2 FQGTGA, per germline. The CDR3 consists of 15 residues. The V end lost 1 base, the J end lost 0 bases, and 9 bases lay between the germline ends. The CDR3 DNA sequence: TGTGCCAGCAGCTTAAATTCGAGAAACCAAGAGACCCAGTACTTC. It codes for CASSLNSRNQETQYF.

This clonotype was seen a few times. The V call is TRBV7-8, the J call TRBJ1-1; D is unclear. Trimming shortened V by 5 bases and J by 1 base, and 11 bases separated the two germline ends. The CDR3 is 14 residues long. CDR1 is SGHVS, CDR2 FQNEAQ, per germline. CDR3 protein: CASSPYEGNTEAFF. In DNA form, the CDR3 reads TGTGCCAGCAGCCCCTATGAGGGGAACACTGAAGCTTTCTTT.

This clonotype was detected ten times or more. The chain uses TRBV28 and TRBJ2-1; D is uncertain. The germline gives CDR1 MDHEN, CDR2 SYDVKM. The CDR3 has 12 amino acids. V lost 7 bases and J lost 4, with 8 bases in between. CDR3 loop: CASNVEYNEQFF. The CDR3 DNA follows: TGTGCCAGCAACGTGGAGTACAATGAGCAGTTCTTC.

In this sample, this clonotype turned up many times. The gene calls are TRBV12-3 or TRBV12-4 and TRBJ1-1; D might be TRBD1 (5 bases). The CDR3 contains 11 residues. V gave up 4 bases and J gave up 6 bases, with 6 bases separating them. CDR3 region: CASSWGAEAFF. The CDR3 coding sequence is TGTGCCAGCAGTTGGGGGGCTGAAGCTTTCTTT.

In its sample, this clonotype was seen a few times. The chain has TRBV19 and TRBJ1-5; no clear D. Trimming removed 1 base from V and 11 bases from J, with 12 bases in between. The CDR3 runs 13 residues. Looked up from germline, CDR1 is LNHDA and CDR2 is SQIVND (reference sequence). CDR3 loop: CASSIGPVGAQHF. The CDR3 DNA is TGTGCCAGTAGTATAGGCCCCGTCGGAGCCCAGCATTTT.

In this sample, this clonotype turned up many times. The chain is built from TRBV11-3 and TRBJ1-1; TRBD1 matches at 7 bases. CDR1 and CDR2 (germline): SGHNT, YENEEA. J lost 0 bases, V lost 4 bases, and 5 bases had no gene match. This CDR3 spans 15 amino acids. The CDR3 coding sequence is TGTGCCAGCAGCTGGGCCGGGACAGTGAACACTGAAGCTTTCTTT. This gives the protein CASSWAGTVNTEAFF.

Only a few counts were recorded for this clonotype. CDR3 protein: CASSLGRGYSYNEQFF. DNA for the CDR3: TGTGCCAGCAGCTTAGGGCGGGGATACTCCTACAATGAGCAGTTCTTC. The chain recombines TRBV11-2 with TRBJ2-1; D possibly corresponds to TRBD2 (6 bases). CDR3 length: 16 amino acids. V was trimmed by 1 base and J by 0 bases, leaving 10 bases between them. Germline-derived CDR1 and CDR2 are SGHAT and FQNNGV.

This clonotype showed up many times. The chain uses TRBV7-2 and TRBJ1-4, with D possibly TRBD1 on 5 matching bases. V lost 0 bases and J 2 bases, leaving 10 bases between the germline ends. The germline V gene has CDR1 SGHTA and CDR2 FQGNSA. The CDR3 is 16 residues long. The CDR3 nucleotides are TGTGCCAGCAGCTTAGCGGGGCAGGGCACTAATGAAAAACTGTTTTTT. Amino acids: CASSLAGQGTNEKLFF.

This clonotype has more than one count but fewer than ten. The chain combines TRBV18 with TRBJ1-2; TRBD1 is a possible D gene (6 bases). Trimming removed 3 bases from V and 6 bases from J, with 14 bases in between. The V gene's germline CDR1 is KGHSH and CDR2 LQKENI. The CDR3 is made up of 14 amino acids. The CDR3 nucleotides read TGTGCCAGCTCACCCAACAGGGAACTTCATGGCTACACCTTC. Amino acid sequence: CASSPNRELHGYTF.

This clonotype was recorded many times. CDR3 loop: CASSSTSGGLETQYF. The CDR3, as DNA: TGTGCCAGCAGCTCGACCTCAGGGGGCCTAGAGACCCAGTACTTC. The rearrangement links TRBV7-3 to TRBJ2-5; 8 bases agree with TRBD1. CDR1 is SGHTA and CDR2 is FQGTGA in the germline V gene. The CDR3 spans 15 residues. Trimming removed 4 bases from V and 4 bases from J; junction bases left unmatched: 8.

In its sample, this clonotype was seen many times. The chain links TRBV10-3 to TRBJ1-1, with D possibly being TRBD1 (6 bases). The CDR3 loop spans 13 amino acids. The germline CDR1 and CDR2 sequences are ENHRY and SYGVKD. Deletions cut 10 bases from V and 0 bases from J, with 12 bases between. The CDR3 DNA sequence: TGTGCCAGCGGACAGACCATGAACACTGAAGCTTTCTTT. Residues: CASGQTMNTEAFF.

This clonotype was recorded at least ten times. This rearrangement joins TRBV27 to TRBJ1-5; D possibly corresponds to TRBD1 (5 bases). The CDR3 is 12 amino acids. Germline V gene sequence: CDR1 MNHEY, CDR2 SMNVEV (reference sequence). The V and J ends lost 6 bases and 2 bases respectively, with 5 bases between them. Here the CDR3 reads CASRTGNQPQHF. CDR3 nucleotides: TGTGCCAGCAGGACAGGCAATCAGCCCCAGCATTTT.

V gene TRBV7-2 combines with J gene TRBJ2-2; tentative D call: TRBD2 (6 bases). The V gene's germline CDR1 is SGHTA and CDR2 FQGNSA. The CDR3 runs 15 residues. Trimming shortened V by 6 bases and J by 5 bases, and 16 bases separated the two germline ends. CDR3 loop: CASREGLQGTGELFF. CDR3 in DNA: TGTGCCAGCAGGGAGGGTCTTCAAGGGACCGGGGAGCTGTTTTTT. Using reference TRBV7-2 and TRBJ2-2 for the parts outside the CDR3, the full variable domain is GAGVSQSPSNKVTEKGKDVELRCDPISGHTALYWYRQSLGQGLEFLIYFQGNSAPDKSGLPSDRFSAERTGGSVSTLTIQRTQQEDSAVYLCASREGLQGTGELFFGEGSRLTVL.

A single count supports this clonotype. This may come from a read error, since a much larger clone is one base off. The chain has TRBV28 and TRBJ2-3; 7 nucleotides match TRBD2. The CDR3 spans 12 residues. The germline V gene encodes CDR1 MDHEN and CDR2 SYDVKM. V was pared by 10 bases and J by 7 bases, with 8 bases of the junction left unmatched. DNA for the CDR3: TGTGCCATCACGGCTAGCGGTTATACGCAGTATTTT. It is translated as CAITASGYTQYF.

The sample holds a few counts of this clonotype. The chain has TRBV25-1 and TRBJ1-6; a possible D gene is TRBD1 (6 bases). CDR3 size: 16 residues. V lost 3 bases to trimming and J lost 3 bases, with 12 bases between them. Germline-derived CDR1 and CDR2 are MGHDK and SYGVNS. This CDR3 is CASSDIRGNYNSPLHF. The CDR3 nucleotides are TGTGCCAGCAGTGACATTAGGGGGAACTATAATTCACCCCTCCACTTT.

This clonotype was seen ten or more times. The junction does not match germline at one end; this may be a read error. The V and J genes are TRBV12-3 or TRBV12-4 and TRBJ1-1, with D uncertain. This CDR3 region has 14 residues. For the CDR3, the DNA is TGTGCCAGCCGTTTGGCGGGTCAGAACACTGAAGCTTTCTTT. Its translation: CASRLAGQNTEAFF.

This clonotype was seen repeatedly, ten times or more. The chain joins TRBV7-4 to TRBJ1-1; TRBD1 aligns across 9 bases. Trimming cost V 5 bases and J 4 bases; bases outside gene matches: 2. Germline CDR1 SGHVT, CDR2 SQSDAQ. The CDR3 is 13 amino acids. This chain's CDR3 is CASSTTGGTEAFF. CDR3 sequence (DNA): TGTGCCAGCAGCACGACAGGGGGCACTGAAGCTTTCTTT.

In this sample, this clonotype turned up many times. The chain recombines TRBV6-5 with TRBJ1-1; a possible D gene is TRBD1 (6 bases). In germline, CDR1 is MNHEY, CDR2 SVGAGI. V was clipped by 2 bases and J by 5 bases, with 18 bases between them. The CDR3 is 16 residues long. The CDR3 DNA is TGTGCCAGCAGTTACGGCGGGGGCTCGCTGGGGACTGAAGCTTTCTTT. Encoded protein: CASSYGGGSLGTEAFF.

This clonotype was observed many times. The chain combines TRBV11-2 with TRBJ2-3; 8 bases fit TRBD2. V gave up 5 bases and J gave up 7 bases; unmatched junction bases: 11. Germline CDR1 SGHAT, CDR2 FQNNGV. The CDR3 is 15 amino acids. CDR3 region: CASSPAPRGGNTQYF. The CDR3 coding sequence is TGTGCCAGCAGCCCAGCGCCCCGGGGGGGGAATACGCAGTATTTT.

A remark on this clonotype: Possible read error: a much larger clone is one base away. For the CDR3, the DNA is TGTGCCAGAGGCAGGGTAAGAAATCAGCCCCAGCATTTT. Its translation is CARGRVRNQPQHF. V usage is TRBV19 and J usage is TRBJ1-5; maybe TRBD1 (5 bases). CDR1 LNHDA and CDR2 SQIVND come from the germline V gene (reference sequence). V was pared by 9 bases and J by 4 bases, with 13 bases between. This CDR3 comprises 13 residues.

This clonotype appeared many times. The chain uses TRBV28 and TRBJ2-1; the match to TRBD2 covers 9 bases. The germline V gene has CDR1 MDHEN and CDR2 SYDVKM. The CDR3 contains 16 residues. The trim removed 2 bases at V and 5 bases at J, leaving 7 bases unmatched. In nucleotides, the CDR3 is TGTGCCAGCAGTTTAGTGGGACTAGCTCCCGACAATGAGCAGTTCTTC. Its protein is CASSLVGLAPDNEQFF.

The chain carries TRBV29-1 and TRBJ2-3; D uncertain. CDR1 SQVTM and CDR2 ANQGSEA come from the germline V gene. The CDR3 loop spans 14 amino acids. The ends were cut back, 3 bases at V and 5 bases at J, with 15 bases in the middle. CDR3 in amino acids: CSVETVALRDTQYF. DNA of the CDR3: TGCAGCGTTGAGACGGTGGCACTGCGAGATACGCAGTATTTT.

In its sample, this clonotype was seen many times. DNA for the CDR3: TGTGCTAGTGGTTTGAGAGAAAGGGACAGTCCCTACGAGCAGTACTTC. Protein product: CASGLRERDSPYEQYF. The chain is built from TRBV12-5 and TRBJ2-7, with TRBD1 identical over 7 bases. Germline V gene sequence: CDR1 LGHNT, CDR2 FRNRAP. This CDR3 region has 16 residues. V was clipped by 2 bases and J by 2 bases; unmatched bases: 9.

This clonotype was observed at least ten times. The chain couples TRBV12-3 or TRBV12-4 to TRBJ1-1; TRBD1 matches at 7 bases. The V and J ends lost 7 bases and 3 bases, in that order; junction bases with no gene match: 5. The CDR3 loop spans 13 amino acids. This CDR3 is CASIQGDDTEAFF. The CDR3 DNA sequence: TGTGCCAGCATTCAGGGGGACGACACTGAAGCTTTCTTT.

This clonotype showed up just a few times. The gene calls are TRBV20-1 and TRBJ1-6; 11 bases are shared with TRBD1. With V trimmed by 3 bases and J by 2 bases, 9 bases remained unmatched. The CDR3 is made up of 18 amino acids. Germline V gene sequence: CDR1 DFQATT, CDR2 SNEGSKA (reference sequence). The CDR3 here is CSASRDRGKGPYNSPLHF. CDR3 in DNA: TGCAGTGCTAGCCGGGACAGGGGGAAAGGTCCCTATAATTCACCCCTCCACTTT.

This clonotype was counted only a few times. This chain links TRBV9 with TRBJ1-2; tentative D call: TRBD1 (5 bases). CDR1 is SGDLS, CDR2 YYNGEE, per germline. The length of the CDR3 is 13 residues. Trimming cost V 5 bases and J 6 bases, with 14 bases left between them. For the CDR3, the DNA is TGTGCCAGCAGAACGGGGGGAGAAGATGGCTACACCTTC. This gives the protein CASRTGGEDGYTF.